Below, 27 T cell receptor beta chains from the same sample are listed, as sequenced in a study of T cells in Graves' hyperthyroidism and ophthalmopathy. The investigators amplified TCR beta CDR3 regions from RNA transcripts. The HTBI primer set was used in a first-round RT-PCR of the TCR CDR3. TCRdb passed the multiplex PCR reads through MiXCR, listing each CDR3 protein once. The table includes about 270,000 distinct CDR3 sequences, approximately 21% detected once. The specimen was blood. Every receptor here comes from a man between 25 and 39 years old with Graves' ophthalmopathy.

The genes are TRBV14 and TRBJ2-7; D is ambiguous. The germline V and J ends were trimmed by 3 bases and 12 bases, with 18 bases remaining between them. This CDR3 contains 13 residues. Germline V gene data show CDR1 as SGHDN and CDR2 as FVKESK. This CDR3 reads CASSQPPDQRPYF. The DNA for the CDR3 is TGTGCCAGCAGCCAGCCCCCGGACCAAAGGCCGTACTTC.

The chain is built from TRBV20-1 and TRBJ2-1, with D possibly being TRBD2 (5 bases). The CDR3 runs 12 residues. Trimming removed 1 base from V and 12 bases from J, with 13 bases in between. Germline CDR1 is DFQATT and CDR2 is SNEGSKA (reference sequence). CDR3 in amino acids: CSARGPGSVQFF. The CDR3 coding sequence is TGCAGTGCTAGAGGTCCGGGGAGTGTGCAGTTCTTC.

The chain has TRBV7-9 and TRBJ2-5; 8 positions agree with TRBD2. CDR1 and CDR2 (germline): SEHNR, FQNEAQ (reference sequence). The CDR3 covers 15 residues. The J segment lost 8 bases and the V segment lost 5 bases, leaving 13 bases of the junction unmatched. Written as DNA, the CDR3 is TGTGCCAGCAGCCCAAGCGGGGGTCCCAAGAAAACCCAGTACTTC. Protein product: CASSPSGGPKKTQYF. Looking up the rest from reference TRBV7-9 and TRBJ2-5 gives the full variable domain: DTGVSQNPRHKITKRGQNVTFRCDPISEHNRLYWYRQTLGQGPEFLTYFQNEAQLEKSRLLSDRFSAERPKGSFSTLEIQRTEQGDSAMYLCASSPSGGPKKTQYFGPGTRLLVL.

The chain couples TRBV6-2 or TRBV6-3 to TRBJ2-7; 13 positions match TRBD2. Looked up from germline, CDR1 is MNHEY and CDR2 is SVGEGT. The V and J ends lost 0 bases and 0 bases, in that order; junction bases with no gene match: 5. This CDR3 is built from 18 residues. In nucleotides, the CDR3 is TGTGCCAGCAGTTACTCGAAACTAGCGGGAGGGAGCTCCTACGAGCAGTACTTC. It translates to CASSYSKLAGGSSYEQYF.

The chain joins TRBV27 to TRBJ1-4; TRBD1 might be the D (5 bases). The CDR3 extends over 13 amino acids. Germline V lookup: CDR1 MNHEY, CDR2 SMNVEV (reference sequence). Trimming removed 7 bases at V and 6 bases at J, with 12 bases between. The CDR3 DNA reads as TGTGCCAGCACCGGTGGGGGGGATGAAAAACTGTTTTTT. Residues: CASTGGGDEKLFF.

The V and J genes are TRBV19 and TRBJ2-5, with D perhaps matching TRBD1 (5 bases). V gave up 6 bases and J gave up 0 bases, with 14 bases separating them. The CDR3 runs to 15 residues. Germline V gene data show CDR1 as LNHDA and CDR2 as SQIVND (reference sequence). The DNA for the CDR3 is TGTGCCAGTAGACCCGGACAAGCGTACCAAGAGACCCAGTACTTC. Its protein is CASRPGQAYQETQYF.

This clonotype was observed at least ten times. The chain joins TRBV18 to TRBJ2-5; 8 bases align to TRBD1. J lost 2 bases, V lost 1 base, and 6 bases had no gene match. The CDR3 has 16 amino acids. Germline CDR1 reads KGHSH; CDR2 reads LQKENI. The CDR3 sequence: CASSPRTGTIQETQYF. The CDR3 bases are TGTGCCAGCTCACCACGGACAGGGACCATTCAAGAGACCCAGTACTTC.

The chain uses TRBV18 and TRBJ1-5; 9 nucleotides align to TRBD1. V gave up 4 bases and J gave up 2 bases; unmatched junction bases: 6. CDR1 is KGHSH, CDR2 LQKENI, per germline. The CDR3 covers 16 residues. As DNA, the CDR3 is TGTGCCAGCTCACGCACAGGGGGCTTTGGCAATCAGCCCCAGCATTTT. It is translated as CASSRTGGFGNQPQHF.

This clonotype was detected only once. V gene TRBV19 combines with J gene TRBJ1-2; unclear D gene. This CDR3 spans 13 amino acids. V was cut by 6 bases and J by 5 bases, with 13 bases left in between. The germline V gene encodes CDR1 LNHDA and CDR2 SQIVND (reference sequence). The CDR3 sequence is CASRRYTEYGYTF. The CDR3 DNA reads TGTGCCAGTAGGCGATACACAGAGTATGGCTACACCTTC.

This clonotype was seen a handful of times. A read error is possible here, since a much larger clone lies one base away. Here the CDR3 reads CASSSSISRSTYNEQFF. The CDR3, as DNA: TGTGCCAGCAGCTCATCCATATCCCGCTCTACCTACAATGAGCAGTTCTTC. The rearrangement joins TRBV11-3 to TRBJ2-1; D is unresolved. Trimming left V 4 bases short and J 2 bases short, with 18 bases between. Germline loops: CDR1 SGHNT, CDR2 YENEEA. The CDR3 is 17 residues long.

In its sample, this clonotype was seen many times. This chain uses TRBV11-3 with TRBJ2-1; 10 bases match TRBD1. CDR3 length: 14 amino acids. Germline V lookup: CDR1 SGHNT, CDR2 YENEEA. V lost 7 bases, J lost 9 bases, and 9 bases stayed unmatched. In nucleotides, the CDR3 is TGTGCCAGCACGGGACAGGGGCTTCGGGTTGAGCAGTTCTTC. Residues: CASTGQGLRVEQFF. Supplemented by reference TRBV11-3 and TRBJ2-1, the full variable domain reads EAGVVQSPRYKIIEKKQPVAFWCNPISGHNTLYWYLQNLGQGPELLIRYENEEAVDDSQLPKDRFSAERLKGVDSTLKIQPAELGDSAVYLCASTGQGLRVEQFFGPGTRLTVL.

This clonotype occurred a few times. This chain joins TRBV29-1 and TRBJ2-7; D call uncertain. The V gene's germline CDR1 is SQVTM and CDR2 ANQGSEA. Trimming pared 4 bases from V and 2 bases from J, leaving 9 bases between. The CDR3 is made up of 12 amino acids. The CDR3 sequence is CSVVGGTYEQYF. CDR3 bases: TGCAGCGTTGTGGGCGGAACCTACGAGCAGTACTTC.

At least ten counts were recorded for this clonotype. This chain's CDR3 is CASSLATVRTGISLDTQYF. In DNA, the CDR3 is TGTGCCAGCAGCTTAGCAACAGTCAGGACAGGGATTTCTCTGGATACGCAGTATTTT. This chain links TRBV9 with TRBJ2-3, with TRBD1 identical over 8 bases. The CDR3 is 19 amino acids. Germline V gene lookup returns CDR1 SGDLS and CDR2 YYNGEE. J lost 6 bases, V lost 4 bases, and 22 bases had no gene match.

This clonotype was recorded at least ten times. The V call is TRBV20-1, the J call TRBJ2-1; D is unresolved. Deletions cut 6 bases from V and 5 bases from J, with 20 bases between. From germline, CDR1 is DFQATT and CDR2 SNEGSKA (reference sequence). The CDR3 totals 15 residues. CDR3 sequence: CSAVPTRVSDNEQFF. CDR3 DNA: TGCAGTGCCGTTCCGACCCGCGTATCTGACAATGAGCAGTTCTTC.

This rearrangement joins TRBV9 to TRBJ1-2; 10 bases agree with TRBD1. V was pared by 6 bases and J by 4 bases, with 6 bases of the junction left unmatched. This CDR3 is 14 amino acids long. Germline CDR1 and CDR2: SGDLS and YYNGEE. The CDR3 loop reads CASNPTGGGYGYTF. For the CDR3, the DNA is TGTGCCAGCAACCCGACAGGGGGCGGCTATGGCTACACCTTC.

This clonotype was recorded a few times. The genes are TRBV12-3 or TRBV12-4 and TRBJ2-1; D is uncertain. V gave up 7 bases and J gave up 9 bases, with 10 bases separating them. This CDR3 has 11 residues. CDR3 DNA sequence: TGTGCCAGCACTCCTTGGGGTGAGCAGTTCTTC. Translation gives CASTPWGEQFF.

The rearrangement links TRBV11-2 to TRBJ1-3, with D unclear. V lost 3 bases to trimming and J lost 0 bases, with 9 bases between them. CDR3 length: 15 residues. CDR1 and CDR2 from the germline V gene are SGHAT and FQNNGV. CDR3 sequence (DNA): TGTGCCAGCAGCTTGCAGGCGAGCTCTGGAAACACCATATATTTT. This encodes CASSLQASSGNTIYF.

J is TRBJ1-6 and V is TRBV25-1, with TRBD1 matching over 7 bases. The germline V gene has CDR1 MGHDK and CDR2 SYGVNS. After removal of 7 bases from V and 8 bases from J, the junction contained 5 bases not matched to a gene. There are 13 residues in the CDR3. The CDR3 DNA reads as TGTGCCAGCAAGAGGCAGGGGGATTCACCCCTCCACTTT. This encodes CASKRQGDSPLHF.

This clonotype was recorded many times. The CDR3 DNA is TGTGCCAGCAGCGGACAGGGGCGCAATGGCTACACCTTC. Translation gives CASSGQGRNGYTF. This sequence joins TRBV2 and TRBJ1-2, with 9 nucleotides matching TRBD1. V dropped 6 bases and J dropped 6; count of bases not matched to a gene: 5. The germline V gene has CDR1 SNHLY and CDR2 FYNNEI. The CDR3 is 13 residues long. The whole variable domain, remainder taken from reference TRBV2 and TRBJ1-2, is EPEVTQTPSHQVTQMGQEVILRCVPISNHLYFYWYRQILGQKVEFLVSFYNNEISEKSEIFDDQFSVERPDGSNFTLKIRSTKLEDSAMYFCASSGQGRNGYTFGSGTRLTVV.

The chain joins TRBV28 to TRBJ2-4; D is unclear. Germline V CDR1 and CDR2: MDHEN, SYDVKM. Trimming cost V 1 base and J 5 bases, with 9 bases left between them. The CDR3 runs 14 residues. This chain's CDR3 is CASSLSPGQNIQYF. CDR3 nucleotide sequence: TGTGCCAGCAGTTTATCGCCGGGCCAAAACATTCAGTACTTC.

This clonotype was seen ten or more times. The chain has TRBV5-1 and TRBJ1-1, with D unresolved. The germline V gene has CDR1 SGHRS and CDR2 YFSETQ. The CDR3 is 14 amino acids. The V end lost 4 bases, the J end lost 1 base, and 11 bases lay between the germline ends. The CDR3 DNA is TGCGCCAGCAGCCCCGTTATGCGGAACACTGAAGCTTTCTTT. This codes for CASSPVMRNTEAFF.

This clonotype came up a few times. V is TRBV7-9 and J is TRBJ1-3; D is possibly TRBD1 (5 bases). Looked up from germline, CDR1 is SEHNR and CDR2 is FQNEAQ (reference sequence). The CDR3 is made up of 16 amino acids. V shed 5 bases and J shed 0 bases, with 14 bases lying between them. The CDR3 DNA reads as TGTGCCAGCAGCCCTCCGGGGGTTCGCTCTGGAAACACCATATATTTT. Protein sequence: CASSPPGVRSGNTIYF.

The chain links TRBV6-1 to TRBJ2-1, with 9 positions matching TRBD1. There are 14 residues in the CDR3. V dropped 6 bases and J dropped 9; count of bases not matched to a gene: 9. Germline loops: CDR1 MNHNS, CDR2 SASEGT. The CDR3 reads CASRRDRGESEQFF. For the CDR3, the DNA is TGTGCCAGCAGGCGAGACAGGGGGGAGAGTGAGCAGTTCTTC.

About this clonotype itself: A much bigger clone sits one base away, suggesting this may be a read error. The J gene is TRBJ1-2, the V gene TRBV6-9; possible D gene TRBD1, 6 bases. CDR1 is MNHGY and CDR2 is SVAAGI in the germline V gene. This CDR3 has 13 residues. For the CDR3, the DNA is TGTACCAGCAGTGCGGACAGAACATATGGCTACACCTTC. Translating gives CTSSADRTYGYTF.

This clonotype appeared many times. CDR3 DNA: TGCAGTGCTAGAGCCCCCCGGCTACCACAAGAGACCCAGTACTTC. This gives the protein CSARAPRLPQETQYF. The chain employs TRBV20-1 and TRBJ2-5; no reliable D call. The CDR3 sequence is 15 residues long. Per germline, CDR1 DFQATT and CDR2 SNEGSKA (reference sequence). The germline V and J ends were trimmed by 1 base and 2 bases, with 14 bases remaining between them.

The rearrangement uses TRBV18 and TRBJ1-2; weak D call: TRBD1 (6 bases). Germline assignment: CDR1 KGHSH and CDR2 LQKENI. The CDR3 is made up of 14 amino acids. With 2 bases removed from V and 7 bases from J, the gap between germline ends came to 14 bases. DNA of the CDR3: TGTGCCAGCTCACCAGAGAACAGGGTGGCTGGCTACACCTTC. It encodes CASSPENRVAGYTF.

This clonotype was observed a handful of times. The CDR3, as DNA: TGTGCCAGCAGTTCACTGGGACTAGCGGGAGGGGGGGAGACCCAGTACTTC. Its translation: CASSSLGLAGGGETQYF. The chain recombines TRBV12-3 or TRBV12-4 with TRBJ2-5, with 16 positions matching TRBD2. J gave up 5 bases and V 4 bases, and 7 bases lay outside the gene matches. The CDR3 consists of 17 residues.